These 22 T cell receptor beta chains share one sample of origin, sequenced in a study of blood T cells in healthy people across ages (dated by TCRdb to 2013 to 2016). Libraries were built with 5' RACE. The sample was run on an Illumina HiSeq 2500. The second PCR ran for roughly 7 to 11 cycles and used a J-beta primer mix along with a sample-barcoded 5' primer. TCRdb reran the public reads through fastp at Q25 and MiXCR, keeping productive beta chains. Under each unique CDR3 protein, matching rows form one entry showing the most common genes and DNA. A total of about 640,000 distinct CDR3 sequences appear in this sample, roughly three fifths of them only once. Approximately 40% of the sample comes from the top ten. Sequenced input: blood. The receptors derive from a man between 60 and 75 years old in good health.

The CDR3 region has the DNA TGCGCCAGCAGTGAGCCCCCAGGGGAGCAGTACTTC. It is translated as CASSEPPGEQYF. V usage is TRBV10-1 and J usage is TRBJ2-7, with a weak D call TRBD1 (5 bases). Trimming left V 2 bases short and J 7 bases short, with 9 bases between. CDR3 size: 12 residues. Germline CDR1 reads WNHNN; CDR2 reads SYGVQD (reference sequence).

The rearrangement uses TRBV11-2 and TRBJ2-5, with D possibly called TRBD1 or TRBD2 (5 bases each). The J call is uncertain, as TRBJ2-7 better fits the DNA end. Germline-derived CDR1 and CDR2 are SGHAT and FQNNGV. The CDR3 sequence is 15 residues long. CDR3 in amino acids: CASSLDRGRNYEQYF. For the CDR3, the DNA is TGTGCCAGCAGCTTAGATCGGGGCCGAAACTACGAGCAGTACTTC.

The chain has TRBV20-1 and TRBJ2-3; 8 bases are a match to TRBD2. V shed 5 bases and J 0 bases; nucleotides not matched to a gene: 10. The CDR3 runs to 16 residues. Germline-derived CDR1 and CDR2 are DFQATT and SNEGSKA (reference sequence). As DNA, the CDR3 is TGCAGTGCTGGGGGAACTATAGCGGGGAGCACAGATACGCAGTATTTT. Translated, it gives CSAGGTIAGSTDTQYF.

This chain links TRBV5-1 with TRBJ2-3; D tentatively reads TRBD1 or TRBD2 (6 bases each). CDR1 is SGHRS, CDR2 YFSETQ, per germline. This CDR3 contains 15 residues. The V gene lost 0 bases and the J gene lost 4 bases, with 12 bases spanning the gap. This CDR3 reads CASSLGGQRADTQYF. CDR3 nucleotides: TGCGCCAGCAGCTTGGGCGGACAGCGGGCAGATACGCAGTATTTT.

This clonotype has only a few counts. The genes are TRBV5-1 and TRBJ2-3; D is perhaps TRBD1 or TRBD2 (5 bases each). The length of the CDR3 is 14 residues. The germline CDR1 and CDR2 sequences are SGHRS and YFSETQ. Trimming shortened V by 0 bases and J by 2 bases, and 7 bases separated the two germline ends. CDR3 in DNA: TGCGCCAGCAGCTTGGGGGACCCCACAGATACGCAGTATTTT. This gives the protein CASSLGDPTDTQYF.

In this sample, this clonotype turned up a few times. This chain joins TRBV20-1 and TRBJ2-3, with TRBD1 as a possible D gene (6 bases). The CDR3 consists of 13 residues. The germline V gene encodes CDR1 DFQATT and CDR2 SNEGSKA (reference sequence). The CDR3 region is CSAPRGPTDTQYF. The CDR3 DNA is TGCAGCGCCCCCAGGGGCCCCACAGATACGCAGTATTTT.

Here the CDR3 DNA reads TGCGCCAGCAGCCAAGAGTGGGAGGCCTATGGCTACACCTTC. Amino acid sequence: CASSQEWEAYGYTF. V and J are TRBV4-1 and TRBJ1-2; no reliable D call. The CDR3 loop spans 14 amino acids. V was clipped by 0 bases and J by 4 bases, with 9 bases between them. Germline lookup yields CDR1 MGHRA and CDR2 YSYEKL.

The chain joins TRBV29-1 to TRBJ2-1, with D unresolved. The CDR3 is 14 residues long. The germline CDR1 and CDR2 sequences are SQVTM and ANQGSEA. Trimming pared 1 base from V and 0 bases from J, leaving 7 bases between. The DNA of the CDR3 is TGCAGCGTTGAAGGGCGTTTCTCCTACAATGAGCAGTTCTTC. This sequence encodes CSVEGRFSYNEQFF.

There are a few counts of this clonotype. The V gene is TRBV24-1, the J gene TRBJ2-3; 8 bases align to TRBD1. This CDR3 comprises 17 residues. Losses at the gene ends were 3 bases for V and 4 bases for J; bases not matched to a gene: 11. The germline V gene has CDR1 KGHDR and CDR2 SFDVKD. The DNA of the CDR3 is TGTGCCACCAGTGATCTCGGACAGGGTGTTTCATCAGATACGCAGTATTTT. This codes for CATSDLGQGVSSDTQYF.

For this clonotype: This CDR3 is missing its conserved last phenylalanine or tryptophan, likely due to a read error. The chain employs TRBV18 and TRBJ2-5; D uncertain. Trimming took 4 bases from V and 3 from J, leaving 3 bases between them. Germline V gene sequence: CDR1 KGHSH, CDR2 LQKENI. The CDR3 is 11 residues long. This CDR3 is CASSREETQYL. CDR3 nucleotide sequence: TGTGCCAGCTCACGCGAAGAGACCCAGTACTTA.

Only a few counts were recorded for this clonotype. The CDR3 sequence is CASALETGGTDTQYF. The CDR3 DNA sequence: TGTGCCAGCGCTCTTGAGACAGGGGGAACAGATACGCAGTATTTT. This chain joins TRBV6-4 and TRBJ2-3; 9 bases map to TRBD1. The CDR3 is 15 amino acids. Germline values: CDR1 MRHNA, CDR2 SNTAGT. V shed 8 bases, J shed 3 bases, and the junction held 9 bases outside the gene matches.

The chain carries TRBV20-1 and TRBJ2-7; D is possibly TRBD1 or TRBD2 (5 bases each). Trimming shortened V by 4 bases and J by 1 base, and 14 bases separated the two germline ends. The CDR3 runs to 14 residues. The germline gives CDR1 DFQATT, CDR2 SNEGSKA (reference sequence). The CDR3, as DNA: TGCAGTGCTACACCAGGGACGGAATCCTACGAGCAGTACTTC. This sequence encodes CSATPGTESYEQYF.

This chain links TRBV5-4 with TRBJ2-5; 7 nucleotides line up with TRBD1. Looked up from germline, CDR1 is SGHNT and CDR2 is YYREEE (reference sequence). The junction had 4 bases not matched to a gene; V was cut back by 2 bases and J by 0 bases. This CDR3 is built from 15 residues. The CDR3 sequence: CASSFRQGDQETQYF. CDR3 nucleotides: TGTGCCAGCAGCTTCCGACAGGGAGACCAAGAGACCCAGTACTTC.

The chain combines TRBV4-1 with TRBJ2-1; TRBD2 aligns across 14 bases. V shed 2 bases, J shed 8 bases, and the junction held 8 bases outside the gene matches. CDR3 size: 17 residues. CDR1 is MGHRA, CDR2 YSYEKL, per germline. The CDR3 DNA is TGCGCCAGCAGCCAATGGGGGTCGACTAGCGGGGGGGATGAGCAGTTCTTC. Its translation is CASSQWGSTSGGDEQFF.

This sequence joins TRBV28 and TRBJ1-2, with D possibly being TRBD1 (6 bases). Germline V gene lookup returns CDR1 MDHEN and CDR2 SYDVKM. CDR3 length equals 14 residues. The V end was cut by 6 bases, the J end by 4 bases, with 15 bases between. CDR3 sequence: CASRIQGGGYGYTF. Written as DNA, the CDR3 is TGTGCCAGCAGAATACAGGGAGGGGGCTATGGCTACACCTTC.

V usage is TRBV12-3 or TRBV12-4 and J usage is TRBJ1-1; D ambiguous. This CDR3 contains 16 residues. V lost 7 bases and J 1 base, leaving 19 bases between the germline ends. The CDR3 loop reads CASTDEHRGGNTEAFF. DNA of the CDR3: TGTGCCAGCACCGACGAACATCGGGGTGGGAACACTGAAGCTTTCTTT.

This clonotype occurred a few times. The V gene is TRBV5-8, the J gene TRBJ2-1; D is uncertain. CDR1 is SGHTS, CDR2 YDEGEE, per germline. Trimming removed 4 bases at V and 10 bases at J, with 15 bases between. The CDR3 has 13 residues. CDR3 in DNA: TGTGCCAGCAGCGTGGGCCCTCTCAGCGAGCAGTTCTTC. Translating gives CASSVGPLSEQFF.

This chain uses TRBV10-3 with TRBJ2-7; D is uncertain. CDR1 and CDR2 (germline): ENHRY, SYGVKD. V was pared by 3 bases and J by 6 bases, with 12 bases between. The CDR3 is 13 amino acids. CDR3 nucleotide sequence: TGTGCCATCAGTGAAGTAGGAGTGGGCGAGCAGTACTTC. This gives the protein CAISEVGVGEQYF.

The chain combines TRBV7-2 with TRBJ2-6; weak D call: TRBD1 (6 bases). Germline V lookup: CDR1 SGHTA, CDR2 FQGNSA. Trimming removed 5 bases from V and 0 bases from J, with 14 bases in between. This CDR3 has 17 residues. The CDR3 DNA sequence: TGTGCCAGCAGCAAACTCGGGACAAGCTCTGGGGCCAACGTCCTGACTTTC. Translating gives CASSKLGTSSGANVLTF.

This rearrangement joins TRBV6-5 to TRBJ2-1; D is unclear. CDR3 length: 11 amino acids. CDR1 MNHEY and CDR2 SVGAGI come from the germline V gene. Trimming removed 6 bases at V and 9 bases at J, with 9 bases between. CDR3 residues: CASRLRAEQFF. CDR3 nucleotide sequence: TGTGCCAGCAGACTCCGGGCTGAGCAGTTCTTC.

The chain recombines TRBV12-3 or TRBV12-4 with TRBJ2-4, with 8 bases that match TRBD1. J gave up 13 bases and V 8 bases, and 16 bases lay outside the gene matches. CDR3 length: 14 residues. CDR3 sequence: CASSGAGTGLEQYF. The DNA of the CDR3 is TGTGCCAGCTCCGGGGCAGGGACAGGTCTAGAGCAGTACTTC.

The V gene is TRBV5-5, the J gene TRBJ2-4; D tentatively fits TRBD1 or TRBD2 (5 bases each). The better agreement between TRBJ2-7 and the DNA end casts doubt on the J call. This CDR3 comprises 14 residues. Germline CDR1 reads SGHKS; CDR2 reads YYEKEE (reference sequence). The CDR3 reads CANTQRGLTYEQYF. CDR3 nucleotide sequence: TGTGCCAACACCCAACGGGGCCTTACCTACGAGCAGTACTTC.